The entry below describes one T cell receptor (beta chain). This clonotype was seen just once. Its antigen is still unknown. No clone much larger than this one lies a single base away; base qualities are absent. A lone read offers only weak evidence. These data come from a study of CD8 T cells in Susac syndrome (dated by TCRdb to between 2017 and 2020). The study in broad terms: Among the sequenced Susac syndrome patients, six had clinically active disease and 8 or 9 were in clinical remission. Susac syndrome patients were therapy-naive, on corticosteroids (some also receiving IVIg), or on IVIg alone at blood withdrawal. The clonality of the CD8+ T cell repertoire was compared across more than 9 healthy donors, about 14 Susac syndrome patients and fewer than 16 multiple sclerosis patients. The study used repertoire sequencing to test whether antigen drove CD8+ T cell activation and differentiation in Susac syndrome. Points the paper makes about the study in general: The study acknowledged that relatively few individuals were included in the TCR sequencing and HLA analysis. CD8+ repertoires in Susac syndrome showed clonal expansion, which was highest in CD8+ TEMRA cells and was greater in clinically active patients than in remitting patients. In the total CD8+ and CD8+ TEMRA repertoires, roughly 15 and five Susac-specific public clones, respectively, were identified.

RNA was extracted using the RNeasy kit, and roughly 0.45 to 1 microgram was reverse transcribed with random hexamers. The immunoSEQ multiplex PCR assay, covering 54 Vbeta and 13 Jbeta segments, was used to amplify TCR beta CDR3 regions. PCR amplification bias was corrected by using a synthetic template baseline for primer optimization and computational correction. Concerning the study's data processing: Reads were assigned to V, D and J genes according to IMGT and analyzed in immunoSEQ Analyzer, with only productive sequences retained. To calculate clonality, Shannon entropy was normalized by log2 of the number of productive unique sequences and then subtracted from one. For each patient and control, public and private clones were evaluated among the 100 most prevalent clones. Clones were defined as Susac-specific if absent from the healthy and MS cohorts, from approximately 1,100 published viral clones and from other ImmuneACCESS disease sequences. TCRdb took the public reads, trimmed them with fastp at Q25, ran MiXCR for clone calling and kept in-frame beta chains. Each entry merges the rows of one CDR3 protein and shows their most common DNA and genes. The V and J calls were determined by TCRdb, not by the authors. In all, the sample holds nearly 110,000 distinct CDR3 sequences, and roughly 94% of those were seen once. The ten largest account for 0.41% of the sample.

High-throughput TCR beta sequencing profiled peripheral blood CD8+ and CD4+ T cells from healthy donors, Susac syndrome patients and multiple sclerosis patients. Susac syndrome patients met recently defined diagnostic criteria for definite or probable disease. Bulk CD8+ and CD4+ T cells were purified magnetically by negative isolation, whereas CD8+ TEMRA cells were enriched by FACS. Blood was drawn into EDTA tubes, processed within 24 hours, and PBMCs were isolated by density gradient centrifugation. PBMCs intended for TCR sequencing were cryopreserved in liquid nitrogen and thawed later in a water bath at 37 degrees C. Purity of sorted or isolated CD4+, CD8+ and CD8+ TEMRA cells was at least 90%. Measured from the cysteine to the phenylalanine, the CDR3 is 15 residues long. The kept DNA is CDR3 alone, 45 bases in frame from the first base. From V the trimming removes 4 bases and from J it removes 3 bases, while the gene matches leave 7 bases of the junction unaccounted for.

The V and J genes are TRBV12-3 or TRBV12-4 and TRBJ2-3, and TRBD2 aligns with 7 junction nucleotides. The sequence was obtained from a human donor with Susac syndrome. The sample taken for sequencing was CD8+ T cells from PBMCs. The CDR3 loop reads CASSWGGKGTDTQYF. The DNA reads TGTGCCAGCAGTTGGGGGGGTAAGGGGACAGATACGCAGTATTTT.